This T cell receptor beta chain was recorded in a study of T cells after yellow fever vaccination (dated by TCRdb to between 2018 and 2021). For the wider study: The SMART-Seq v4 Ultra Low Input RNA kit was used to prepare libraries from fractions with low cell numbers. To track T-cell clones before and after primary and booster YFV17D yellow fever vaccination, bulk TCR alpha and beta repertoires were sequenced longitudinally. Two healthy male donors, one aged 18 to 29 and one aged 30 to 40 years, were included in the cohort. Bulk PBMC replicates and cell subsets were isolated from blood drawn at multiple timepoints before and after both primary and secondary immunization. The research as a whole found: Most clones expanded after primary vaccination (almost 98% of CD4 and approximately 86% of CD8) were re-detected after the booster, suggesting that broad memory maintenance occurred. Because only a couple of donors were included in the study, the extent to which the findings can be generalized is limited. Compared with the primary T-cell response, the secondary T-cell response was weaker but faster, peaking on day 5 rather than day 15. A small fraction of clonotypes showed up in both the CD4 and CD8 compartments, probably as a result of convergent recombination. Computational filtering was needed because FACS-sorted repertoires could contain abundant contaminating clonotypes from the bulk population.

TCRdb lists the instrument as Illumina NovaSeq 6000. TCR cDNA was synthesized by 5'RACE template switching, through which a universal primer site and unique molecular identifiers were introduced. Priming of cDNA synthesis was performed from both the TCR alpha and TCR beta constant segments. Two PCR steps were used to amplify libraries, with sample barcodes and sequencing adapters being added in the second step. Sequencing of libraries was performed on Illumina HiSeq 2500 (2x100 bp) or NovaSeq (2x150 bp). On the authors' methods: MIGEC was used to demultiplex reads and collapse the reads into UMI consensus sequences, and MiXCR was used for V(D)J alignment. Using edgeR on replicate PBMC samples, clonotypes were called vaccine-responding if FDR was below 0.01 and the log2 fold change was above 5 up to day 15. Each bulk clonotype received a CD4 or CD8 identity based on whether the sequenced CD4 or CD8 repertoire contained that clonotype at higher abundance. TCRdb reprocessing: public reads trimmed at Q25 with fastp, clones called with MiXCR, in-frame beta chains kept. Each CDR3 protein gets just one entry, which takes the most common genes and DNA from the rows behind it. None of the V and J calls come from the authors' own analysis; TCRdb made them. In this sample the table shows around 330,000 distinct CDR3 sequences, 3.6% of which occur a single time. The ten largest clones capture less than 25% of the sample.

The intended sense of this specimen's treatment or condition label: live attenuated yellow fever vaccine strain. Two biological replicates of bulk PBMCs were collected at each blood-draw timepoint. A standard Ficoll-Paque protocol was used to isolate PBMCs from peripheral blood. RNA was extracted with TriZol from bulk PBMCs, CD4 and CD8 fractions, and dextramer-positive and dextramer-negative fractions. This clonotype has a count of ten or more. Which antigen it targets is not known. The sample holds no much larger clone one base away, and base qualities are not on file. V and J lose 6 bases and 0 bases, and a span of 9 bases separates them. The CDR3 measures 14 amino acids from cysteine to phenylalanine. CDR3 DNA is the only sequence kept; it has 42 bases, read in frame from the first base.

Material: PBMCs, obtained on the day of the yellow fever booster vaccination. The receptor chain draws on TRBV12-3 or TRBV12-4 and TRBJ2-4, with a tentative D gene TRBD2 over 5 matching bases. The clonotype originates from a man between 18 and 35 years old who received the YFV17D yellow fever vaccine. The nucleotides are TGTGCCAGCAGAACCGGACTAGCCAAAAACATTCAGTACTTC. Its product reads: CASRTGLAKNIQYF.